The source of this T cell receptor beta chain is a study of T-cell reconstitution after alpha-beta-depleted transplantation in children. This clonotype was recorded at least ten times. From germline, CDR1 is SGHAT and CDR2 FQNNGV. The CDR3 has 13 residues. V lost 10 bases, J lost 1 base, and 14 bases lay in between. A TCRbeta library incorporating unique molecular identifiers was prepared. TCRdb passed the PCR reads through MiXCR, listing each CDR3 protein once. The sample includes about 200,000 distinct CDR3 sequences, approximately 14% seen only once; the top ten take about 12%. The V gene is TRBV11-2, the J gene TRBJ2-7; TRBD2 is a possible D gene (6 bases). The specimen comprised PBMCs from the stem cell graft donor, sampled from the stem cell graft. This receptor was obtained from a human donor who donated a stem cell graft to a child with acute lymphoblastic leukemia. CDR3 sequence (DNA): TGTGCCACCGAACTAGGGAGGTCCTACGAGCAGTACTTC. It codes for CATELGRSYEQYF.